This TCR beta chain is from a study of T cell responses to AZD1222 COVID-19 vaccine. Looking at the study overall: Both about-4-week and about-12-week second-dose recipients were combined. Notes on the study in general: A reported finding is that nearly half of spike-specific TCRs target unmutated variant regions. Dominant at 160-218 and 743-854, vaccine-associated CD4 TCRs also spanned spike.

Concerning this clone itself: Its antigen is as yet unknown.

Clones were read by immunoSEQ multiplex PCR, and TCRdb kept only the in-frame ones, dropping some. Of over 130,000 clones in the sample, 85% to 95% were seen once. Trimming pared 5 bases from V and 0 bases from J, leaving 14 bases between. The germline V gene encodes CDR1 LNHDA and CDR2 SQIVND (reference sequence). There are 16 residues in the CDR3. The source material was peripheral blood, sampled on day 0 of AZD1222 vaccination. This clonotype originated in an adult in good health. The V and J genes are TRBV19 and TRBJ1-5, with D tentatively TRBD1 (6 bases). The CDR3 loop reads CASSSTWTDSNQPQHF. The CDR3 bases are TGTGCCAGTAGTTCCACCTGGACAGATAGCAATCAGCCCCAGCATTTT.